This T cell receptor beta chain was captured by sequencing in a study of cytomegalovirus exposure and HLA in healthy donors. Germline V gene data show CDR1 as SGHRS and CDR2 as YFSETQ. Trimming shortened V by 5 bases and J by 8 bases, and 19 bases separated the two germline ends. This CDR3 spans 14 amino acids. Amplification used 60 Vbeta primers and 13 Jbeta primers. This table comes from immunoSEQ multiplex PCR, and its TCRdb copy is limited to in-frame clones, with some not included. The sample records tens of thousands of clones, 70% to 75% being singletons. The clonotype originates from a woman in her 30s in good health and CMV-seronegative. The genes are TRBV5-1 and TRBJ1-2; possible D gene TRBD1, 6 bases. Sequencing was carried out using PBMCs. CDR3 sequence: CASSRGEDSGGYTF. In DNA form, the CDR3 reads TGCGCCAGCAGTCGCGGAGAGGACAGTGGCGGCTACACCTTC.